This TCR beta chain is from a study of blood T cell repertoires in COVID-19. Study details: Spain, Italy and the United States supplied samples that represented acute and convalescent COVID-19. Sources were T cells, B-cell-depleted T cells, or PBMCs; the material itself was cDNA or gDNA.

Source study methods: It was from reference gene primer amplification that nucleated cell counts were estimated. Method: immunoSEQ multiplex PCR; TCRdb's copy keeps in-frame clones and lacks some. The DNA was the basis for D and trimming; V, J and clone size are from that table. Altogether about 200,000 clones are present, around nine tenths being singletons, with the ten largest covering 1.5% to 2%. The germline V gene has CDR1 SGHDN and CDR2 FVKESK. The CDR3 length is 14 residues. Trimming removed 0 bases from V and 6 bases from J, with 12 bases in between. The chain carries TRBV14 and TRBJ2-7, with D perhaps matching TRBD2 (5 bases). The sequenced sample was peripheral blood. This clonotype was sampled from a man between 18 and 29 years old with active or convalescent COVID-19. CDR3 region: CASSQDLGVSEQYF. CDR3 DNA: TGTGCCAGCAGCCAAGACTTGGGAGTTTCCGAGCAGTACTTC.